This TCR beta chain was found in a study of CD8+ T cells in alopecia areata. Treatment given: oral pan-JAK inhibitor, 5-10 mg twice daily. The CDR3 runs 15 residues. CDR1 MGHDK and CDR2 SYGVNS come from the germline V gene. V shed 8 bases and J 3 bases; nucleotides not matched to a gene: 6. Sequencing relied on a cDNA template that was reverse transcribed from extracted RNA. Repertoires were generated with immunoSEQ multiplex PCR, while TCRdb's copy carries only in-frame clones and drops some. The sample contains some 200,000 clones, about three fifths of which appear only once. This clone was found a few times.

This sequence originates from a human donor with alopecia areata. This chain links TRBV25-1 with TRBJ2-1, with TRBD2 matching over 11 bases. Material: CD8+ T cells sorted from blood, obtained at week 24, from a patient treated with tofacitinib. The CDR3 reads CASAPLAGDYNEQFF. The CDR3, as DNA: TGTGCCAGCGCCCCACTAGCGGGGGACTACAATGAGCAGTTCTTC. Together with reference TRBV25-1 and TRBJ2-1, the CDR3 gives the full variable domain: EADIYQTPRYLVIGTGKKITLECSQTMGHDKMYWYQQDPGMELHLIHYSYGVNSTEKGDLSSESTVSRIRTEHFPLTLESARPSHTSQYLCASAPLAGDYNEQFFGPGTRLTVL.